Presented here are 29 T cell receptor beta chains from one specimen sequenced in a study of T cell changes during pregnancy in multiple sclerosis (dated by TCRdb to the late 2010s). Libraries came from the immunoSEQ multiplex PCR assay. TCRdb's version of the immuneACCESS table is confined to in-frame rearrangements and falls short of the full clone set. An unresolved V gene accounts for under half of the shortfall where checked; the remainder is of unknown origin. Within this sample are about 98,000 clones, with about 92% of them counted one time only. Roughly 2.1% of the sample is taken by the ten largest. The sequencing here drew on peripheral blood, taken after pregnancy. Source of these receptors: a female donor in good health, enrolled as a control in a pregnancy study.

The V call is TRBV5-6, the J call TRBJ1-2; perhaps TRBD1 as D (5 bases). From germline, CDR1 is SGHDT and CDR2 YYEEEE. The V gene lost 3 bases and the J gene lost 6 bases, with 18 bases spanning the gap. CDR3 length equals 15 residues. The CDR3 nucleotides are TGTGCCAGCAGCTGGTGGGGCGGATCCTATAATGGCTACACCTTC. Translating it yields CASSWWGGSYNGYTF.

This chain joins TRBV19 and TRBJ1-2; D may be TRBD1 (5 bases). This CDR3 has 15 amino acids. Germline V gene data show CDR1 as LNHDA and CDR2 as SQIVND (reference sequence). V dropped 4 bases and J dropped 6 bases, with 18 bases sitting between them. The CDR3 reads CASSTQGTGWDGYTF. In nucleotides, the CDR3 is TGTGCCAGTAGTACTCAGGGAACTGGCTGGGATGGCTACACCTTC.

A single count supports this clone. This chain joins TRBV5-5 and TRBJ2-4; D may be TRBD1 (6 bases). V was trimmed by 7 bases and J by 8 bases, leaving 22 bases between them. The V gene's germline CDR1 is SGHKS and CDR2 YYEKEE (reference sequence). The CDR3 runs 15 residues. The CDR3 bases are TGTGCCAGCTGCCCAACCCCAGGGAAGGGGGACATTCAGTACTTC. Translating it yields CASCPTPGKGDIQYF.

The rearrangement uses TRBV10-1 and TRBJ2-1; TRBD2 aligns across 11 bases. The CDR3 runs to 16 residues. Trimming at V came to 0 bases and at J to 6 bases, leaving 4 bases not matched to a gene. Per the germline V gene, CDR1 is WNHNN and CDR2 is SYGVQD (reference sequence). Here the CDR3 reads CASSESIGTSGNEQFF. Here the CDR3 DNA reads TGCGCCAGCAGTGAGTCGATAGGGACTAGCGGCAATGAGCAGTTCTTC.

This chain uses TRBV21-1 with TRBJ1-5. TRBV21-1 is termed a pseudogene. The CDR3 is made up of 13 amino acids. CDR3 bases: TGTGCCAGCAGCAAAGTTGAGAATCAGCCCCAGCATTTT. This encodes CASSKVENQPQHF.

This chain links TRBV7-9 with TRBJ1-2, with 7 bases identical to TRBD1. Per germline, CDR1 SEHNR and CDR2 FQNEAQ (reference sequence). The CDR3 is 13 amino acids. V shed 5 bases, J shed 8 bases, and the junction held 8 bases outside the gene matches. CDR3 sequence: CASSPLGGPGYTF. CDR3 sequence (DNA): TGTGCCAGCAGCCCGTTAGGGGGCCCCGGCTACACCTTC.

Concerning this clone: This same CDR3 is encoded by further DNA sequences in the sample. The V call is TRBV11-3, the J call TRBJ2-3; 7 nucleotides match TRBD2. CDR1 SGHNT and CDR2 YENEEA come from the germline V gene. V shed 0 bases and J 2 bases; nucleotides not matched to a gene: 5. This CDR3 spans 16 amino acids. Written as DNA, the CDR3 is TGTGCCAGCAGCTTAGATTCAGGGAGGGCCACAGATACGCAGTATTTT. It is translated as CASSLDSGRATDTQYF.

The chain links TRBV5-4 to TRBJ1-6; 10 bases match TRBD1. The V gene end was trimmed by 0 bases and the J gene end by 10 bases; junction bases not matched to a gene: 4. Germline assignment: CDR1 SGHNT and CDR2 YYREEE (reference sequence). The CDR3 is 15 amino acids. Here the CDR3 DNA reads TGTGCCAGCAGCTTGGGGGGGACAGGGGAGTCACCCCTCCACTTT. Protein: CASSLGGTGESPLHF.

CDR3: CASSSGGRYTGELFF. The DNA of the CDR3 is TGTGCCAGCAGCTCGGGGGGCCGGTACACCGGGGAGCTGTTTTTT. The chain recombines TRBV7-3 with TRBJ2-2, with a tentative D call TRBD2 (7 bases). The germline CDR1 and CDR2 sequences are SGHTA and FQGTGA. The CDR3 runs 15 residues. Trimming removed 4 bases at V and 3 bases at J, with 12 bases between.

V and J are TRBV27 and TRBJ2-3, with 15 nucleotides matching TRBD2. This CDR3 region has 15 residues. The germline V gene encodes CDR1 MNHEY and CDR2 SMNVEV (reference sequence). V shed 5 bases, J shed 5 bases, and the junction held 2 bases outside the gene matches. Written as DNA, the CDR3 is TGTGCCAGCAGTGGACTAGCGGGGGGGGAAGATACGCAGTATTTT. Residues: CASSGLAGGEDTQYF.

The chain links TRBV28 to TRBJ1-2; 7 positions match TRBD1. The germline gives CDR1 MDHEN, CDR2 SYDVKM. The CDR3 contains 14 residues. Trimming took 3 bases from V and 5 from J; bases not matched to a gene: 6. This CDR3 is CASSFPGQKYGYTF. CDR3 DNA sequence: TGTGCCAGCAGTTTTCCGGGACAGAAATATGGCTACACCTTC.

The chain joins TRBV11-2 to TRBJ2-2; possibly TRBD1 for D (5 bases). This CDR3 contains 15 residues. Trimming took off 5 bases at V and 7 bases at J, with 17 bases between the two ends. Germline V gene lookup returns CDR1 SGHAT and CDR2 FQNNGV. CDR3 sequence (DNA): TGTGCCAGCAGCCCCGGACAAAGGACGGGCGGGGAGCTGTTTTTT. Its translation: CASSPGQRTGGELFF.

This chain links TRBV5-1 with TRBJ1-1; 8 positions agree with TRBD1. This CDR3 region has 15 residues. The germline gives CDR1 SGHRS, CDR2 YFSETQ. J gave up 0 bases and V 4 bases, and 5 bases lay outside the gene matches. DNA for the CDR3: TGCGCCAGCAGCACGGGACAGGTGCTGAACACTGAAGCTTTCTTT. Amino acid sequence: CASSTGQVLNTEAFF.

In this sample, this clone turned up once. The V call is TRBV6-1, the J call TRBJ2-4; possible D gene TRBD1, 6 bases. V was pared by 1 base and J by 7 bases, with 14 bases between. Germline values: CDR1 MNHNS, CDR2 SASEGT. The CDR3 contains 15 residues. The DNA for the CDR3 is TGTGCCAGCAGTGAAGAAGGGACACCCCCGAACATTCAGTACTTC. Residues: CASSEEGTPPNIQYF.

V and J are TRBV27 and TRBJ2-2; tentatively, D is TRBD2 (6 bases). Germline values: CDR1 MNHEY, CDR2 SMNVEV (reference sequence). V dropped 3 bases and J dropped 5 bases, with 13 bases sitting between them. This CDR3 has 15 residues. The CDR3 sequence: CASSLVAGSTGELFF. The CDR3 DNA is TGTGCCAGCAGTTTGGTGGCGGGATCAACCGGGGAGCTGTTTTTT.

The rearrangement links TRBV9 to TRBJ1-3; D gene unclear. Germline V CDR1 and CDR2: SGDLS, YYNGEE. CDR3 length equals 16 residues. Trimming pared 0 bases from V and 0 bases from J, leaving 10 bases between. The CDR3 sequence: CASSVDGPNSGNTIYF. The CDR3 DNA follows: TGTGCCAGCAGCGTAGATGGGCCTAACTCTGGAAACACCATATATTTT.

The rearrangement links TRBV28 to TRBJ1-5; D unclear. Germline V gives CDR1 MDHEN, CDR2 SYDVKM. Between the trimmed V and J ends, which lost 3 bases and 4 bases, there was a span of 16 bases. The CDR3 sequence is 16 residues long. The CDR3 nucleotides read TGTGCCAGCAGTTTTGAGGGATGGCGGCGGAATCAGCCCCAGCATTTT. Its protein is CASSFEGWRRNQPQHF.

This clone was observed once. The chain combines TRBV27 with TRBJ1-1; the match to TRBD1 covers 9 bases. Germline V lookup: CDR1 MNHEY, CDR2 SMNVEV (reference sequence). The CDR3 covers 17 residues. J lost 3 bases, V lost 0 bases, and 8 bases had no gene match. CDR3: CASSLSSTGGVDTEAFF. The CDR3 DNA reads TGTGCCAGCAGTTTATCGAGTACAGGGGGCGTGGACACTGAAGCTTTCTTT.

The V gene is TRBV7-9, the J gene TRBJ2-2; TRBD2 might be the D (7 bases). This CDR3 is 15 amino acids long. Trimming left V 3 bases short and J 5 bases short, with 13 bases between. Germline CDR1 SEHNR, CDR2 FQNEAQ (reference sequence). CDR3 amino acids: CASSFGLGGTGELFF. CDR3 in DNA: TGTGCCAGCAGCTTTGGACTAGGGGGAACCGGGGAGCTGTTTTTT.

This chain joins TRBV19 and TRBJ1-2; 7 bases are a match to TRBD1. The length of the CDR3 is 15 residues. The ends lost 5 bases at V and 0 bases at J; junction bases unmatched: 6. Germline V gene sequence: CDR1 LNHDA, CDR2 SQIVND (reference sequence). This chain's CDR3 is CASSATGAANYGYTF. The CDR3, as DNA: TGTGCCAGTAGTGCTACAGGGGCAGCTAACTATGGCTACACCTTC.

This clone was seen only a few times. The chain links TRBV7-9 to TRBJ2-5, with TRBD1 as a possible D gene (5 bases). The V gene's germline CDR1 is SEHNR and CDR2 FQNEAQ (reference sequence). The ends were cut back, 1 base at V and 3 bases at J, with 15 bases in the middle. This CDR3 is 16 amino acids long. CDR3 sequence reads: CASSLELSTVKETQYF. CDR3 nucleotide sequence: TGTGCCAGCAGCTTAGAACTTTCGACAGTAAAAGAGACCCAGTACTTC.

This clone occurred once. The chain uses TRBV2 and TRBJ2-5; weak D call: TRBD2 (6 bases). CDR1 and CDR2 from the germline V gene are SNHLY and FYNNEI. Trimming removed 11 bases at V and 0 bases at J, with 16 bases between. CDR3 length equals 14 residues. The CDR3 DNA is TGTGCCTCCAGGGCGGGGTTAGACCAAGAGACCCAGTACTTC. The encoded protein is CASRAGLDQETQYF.

V usage is TRBV5-1 and J usage is TRBJ1-3, with D possibly matching TRBD1 (5 bases). The CDR3 loop spans 16 amino acids. CDR1 and CDR2 from the germline V gene are SGHRS and YFSETQ. V was cut by 3 bases and J by 0 bases, with 13 bases left in between. The CDR3 loop reads CASSSLGVNSGNTIYF. The CDR3, as DNA: TGCGCCAGCAGCTCTCTAGGGGTGAACTCTGGAAACACCATATATTTT.

The chain is built from TRBV18 and TRBJ2-7, with no clear D. The germline V and J ends were trimmed by 3 bases and 2 bases, with 5 bases remaining between them. The CDR3 is 12 residues long. Germline CDR1 KGHSH, CDR2 LQKENI. The CDR3 DNA reads TGTGCCAGCTCACCTAATCCCTACGAGCAGTACTTC. Translated: CASSPNPYEQYF.

V gene TRBV15 combines with J gene TRBJ1-1; no clear D gene. Germline CDR1 and CDR2: LNHNV and YYDKDF (reference sequence). Trimming left V 5 bases short and J 2 bases short, with 9 bases between. CDR3 length: 13 amino acids. CDR3 in DNA: TGTGCCACCAGCGCCACAGACAACACTGAAGCTTTCTTT. Amino acid sequence: CATSATDNTEAFF.

The chain carries TRBV2 and TRBJ1-4; weak D call: TRBD1 (5 bases). Germline CDR1 SNHLY, CDR2 FYNNEI. V was pared by 0 bases and J by 8 bases, with 10 bases between. The CDR3 runs to 14 residues. Here the CDR3 reads CASSEAQRGEKLFF. CDR3 DNA sequence: TGTGCCAGCAGTGAAGCGCAGCGGGGGGAAAAACTGTTTTTT.

The J gene is TRBJ2-1, the V gene TRBV27, with TRBD2 identical over 7 bases. With 0 bases clipped from V and 5 bases from J, the junction kept 4 bases outside the gene matches. The germline V gene has CDR1 MNHEY and CDR2 SMNVEV (reference sequence). The CDR3 is 15 residues long. DNA of the CDR3: TGTGCCAGCAGTTTATCCGGGAGGCCCCACAATGAGCAGTTCTTC. Translating gives CASSLSGRPHNEQFF.

The J gene is TRBJ2-7, the V gene TRBV15, with D unresolved. The CDR3 has 14 residues. The germline gives CDR1 LNHNV, CDR2 YYDKDF (reference sequence). V lost 0 bases and J 6 bases, leaving 12 bases between the germline ends. The CDR3 loop is CATSRELVRVEQYF. In DNA, the CDR3 is TGTGCCACCAGCAGAGAGCTAGTCCGAGTCGAGCAGTACTTC.

The rearrangement links TRBV11-3 to TRBJ2-3; TRBD2 matches 10 bases. CDR1 is SGHNT and CDR2 is YENEEA in the germline V gene. This CDR3 region has 19 residues. The V gene end was trimmed by 1 base and the J gene end by 3 bases; junction bases not matched to a gene: 13. The DNA for the CDR3 is TGTGCCAGCAGCTTAGGTCTCAGCGGGGGGGCCTTTGAGACAGATACGCAGTATTTT. It yields the protein CASSLGLSGGAFETDTQYF.